The 8 T cell receptor beta chains listed next were all sequenced from one sample in a study of cytomegalovirus exposure and HLA in healthy donors. Researchers ran the PCR with 60 Vbeta and 13 Jbeta primers. Measured with immunoSEQ multiplex PCR; TCRdb has only the in-frame clones, and not every one. This sample has around 130,000 clones, with about 81% found just once. The sequencing input was PBMCs. The receptors shown here come from a man between 40 and 49 years old in good health and CMV-seronegative.

This clone was counted only a few times. V gene TRBV4-2 combines with J gene TRBJ2-5; possibly TRBD1 for D (5 bases). Trimming pared 0 bases from V and 4 bases from J, leaving 21 bases between. Germline V gives CDR1 LGHNA, CDR2 YNFKEQ. The CDR3 is 18 residues long. The chain's CDR3 is CASSQDMGQGKWGETQYF. The DNA of the CDR3 is TGTGCCAGCAGCCAAGATATGGGGCAGGGTAAATGGGGAGAGACCCAGTACTTC.

This clone was recorded once. The chain recombines TRBV27 with TRBJ1-5; D perhaps matches TRBD1 (6 bases). The CDR3 runs 14 residues. Trimming removed 3 bases at V and 3 bases at J, with 9 bases between. In germline, CDR1 is MNHEY, CDR2 SMNVEV (reference sequence). For the CDR3, the DNA is TGTGCCAGCAGTTTTGGACAGCTCAATCAGCCCCAGCATTTT. This encodes CASSFGQLNQPQHF.

This clone was seen once. This chain links TRBV2 with TRBJ1-1; 12 bases match TRBD1. This CDR3 comprises 14 residues. With 10 bases clipped from V and 7 bases from J, the junction kept 10 bases outside the gene matches. CDR1 SNHLY and CDR2 FYNNEI come from the germline V gene. In DNA, the CDR3 is TGTGCCATTATTCCGGGACAGGGGGCAATTGAAGCTTTCTTT. Encoded protein: CAIIPGQGAIEAFF.

The chain recombines TRBV6-4 with TRBJ1-4, with TRBD1 matching 8 bases. The germline V gene encodes CDR1 MRHNA and CDR2 SNTAGT. V dropped 2 bases and J dropped 7; count of bases not matched to a gene: 24. This CDR3 comprises 21 residues. DNA of the CDR3: TGTGCCAGCAGTGACCAGCTACCGGGCGGGACAGGTCTAATTCTGCGTGAAAAACTGTTTTTT. Amino acids: CASSDQLPGGTGLILREKLFF.

The J gene is TRBJ2-1, the V gene TRBV29-1; D remains unclear. V shed 7 bases and J shed 3 bases, with 16 bases lying between them. The CDR3 runs 14 residues. Germline-derived CDR1 and CDR2 are SQVTM and ANQGSEA. In DNA, the CDR3 is TGCAGCGCCCGAAAAACTAACCTCTACAATGAGCAGTTCTTC. Protein sequence: CSARKTNLYNEQFF.

The V call is TRBV5-5, the J call TRBJ2-1, with TRBD2 as a possible D gene (5 bases). Trimming left V 4 bases short and J 7 bases short, with 21 bases between. This CDR3 comprises 16 residues. CDR1 and CDR2 from the germline V gene are SGHKS and YYEKEE (reference sequence). The CDR3 region is CASSPTGRGSGNEQFF. The CDR3 region has the DNA TGTGCCAGCAGCCCCACCGGGCGCGGGTCCGGTAATGAGCAGTTCTTC.

The V and J genes are TRBV6-1 and TRBJ1-5, with D possibly TRBD1 on 6 matching bases. The CDR3 runs 15 residues. Germline loops: CDR1 MNHNS, CDR2 SASEGT. V was cut by 0 bases and J by 4 bases, with 10 bases left in between. The CDR3, as DNA: TGTGCCAGCAGTGAAGCGGGGGGGCGAAATCAGCCCCAGCATTTT. This gives the protein CASSEAGGRNQPQHF.

V is TRBV9 and J is TRBJ2-3, with D perhaps matching TRBD1 (5 bases). The CDR3 sequence is 13 residues long. V shed 0 bases and J shed 5 bases, with 7 bases lying between them. CDR1 and CDR2 (germline): SGDLS, YYNGEE. DNA for the CDR3: TGTGCCAGCAGCGTAGTAGGGGAAGATACGCAGTATTTT. This codes for CASSVVGEDTQYF.